Listed here are 10 T cell receptor beta chains from one sample, sequenced in a study of immune cell composition in non-small cell lung cancer. TCRdb's table, derived via immunoSEQ multiplex PCR, lists solely in-frame clones and lacks some. This table has approximately 8,000 clones, roughly 78% appearing once. Sequences were obtained from lung tumor tissue. These receptor sequences come from a human donor with non-small cell lung cancer.

V gene TRBV6-5 combines with J gene TRBJ1-3, with 7 nucleotides matching TRBD1. V shed 6 bases and J 4 bases; nucleotides not matched to a gene: 9. Germline-derived CDR1 and CDR2 are MNHEY and SVGAGI. The CDR3 length is 15 residues. Written as DNA, the CDR3 is TGTGCCAGCAGCAGCCGTGGGACAGAAGGAAACACCATATATTTT. It yields the protein CASSSRGTEGNTIYF.

This rearrangement joins TRBV18 to TRBJ1-5; 7 nucleotides match TRBD1. CDR3 length equals 15 residues. With 3 bases clipped from V and 3 bases from J, the junction kept 5 bases outside the gene matches. Germline V CDR1 and CDR2: KGHSH, LQKENI. CDR3 amino acids: CASSPGQALNQPQHF. The CDR3 DNA is TGTGCCAGCTCACCTGGACAGGCCCTCAATCAGCCCCAGCATTTT.

The rearrangement links TRBV18 to TRBJ1-3; D might be TRBD1 (5 bases). The V gene's germline CDR1 is KGHSH and CDR2 LQKENI. The CDR3 spans 16 residues. Deletions cut 1 base from V and 0 bases from J, with 10 bases between. The CDR3 loop reads CASSPRDFGSGNTIYF. The CDR3 DNA reads TGTGCCAGCTCACCACGGGACTTCGGCTCTGGAAACACCATATATTTT.

By frequency in the sample, this clone is medium-sized. The chain uses TRBV13 and TRBJ2-2; D might be TRBD1 or TRBD2, each matching 6 bases. The CDR3 runs 14 residues. V lost 5 bases and J lost 3, with 10 bases in between. Germline V CDR1 and CDR2: PRHDT, FYEKMQ (reference sequence). The CDR3 DNA sequence: TGTGCCAGCAGCCGAGGGGGGTACACCGGGGAGCTGTTTTTT. Translation gives CASSRGGYTGELFF.

This clone appeared a few times. The chain has TRBV7-6 and TRBJ2-7; D possibly uses TRBD1 or TRBD2 (5 bases each). Trimming cost V 0 bases and J 3 bases, with 9 bases left between them. Germline loops: CDR1 SGHVS, CDR2 FNYEAQ. This CDR3 contains 14 residues. For the CDR3, the DNA is TGTGCCAGCAGCTTAGCCTCAGGGAGCTACGAGCAGTACTTC. As protein: CASSLASGSYEQYF.

This chain links TRBV30 with TRBJ1-2, with TRBD1 matching over 7 bases. The CDR3 totals 16 residues. Unmatched junction bases numbered 11, after V lost 0 bases and J lost 4 bases. Germline V gene sequence: CDR1 GTSNPN, CDR2 SVGIG (reference sequence). The CDR3 sequence is CAWSVGDTGQSYGYTF. CDR3 DNA: TGTGCCTGGAGTGTGGGGGATACGGGACAGTCCTATGGCTACACCTTC.

V gene TRBV6-5 combines with J gene TRBJ2-7; D unresolved. The V end was cut by 3 bases, the J end by 2 bases, with 5 bases between. CDR1 and CDR2 from the germline V gene are MNHEY and SVGAGI. The CDR3 consists of 12 residues. The CDR3 spells CASSYWPYEQYF. CDR3 in DNA: TGTGCCAGCAGTTATTGGCCCTACGAGCAGTACTTC.

This chain joins TRBV11-1 and TRBJ1-1; TRBD1 might be the D (6 bases). The germline V and J ends were trimmed by 5 bases and 8 bases, with 12 bases remaining between them. CDR1 and CDR2 (germline): SGHAT, FQDESV (reference sequence). The CDR3 is 12 residues long. The DNA of the CDR3 is TGTGCCAGCAGCCTACAGGGTTTGGAAGCTTTCTTT. Residues: CASSLQGLEAFF.

This clone has a single count. The chain carries TRBV18 and TRBJ1-6, with D unresolved. The CDR3 contains 16 residues. V was shortened by 0 bases and J by 5 bases, with 11 bases between the two germline ends. Germline V gene lookup returns CDR1 KGHSH and CDR2 LQKENI. CDR3 sequence (DNA): TGTGCCAGCTCACCACCGGCCGGGGAAAATAATTCACCCCTCCACTTT. This codes for CASSPPAGENNSPLHF.

The chain combines TRBV16 with TRBJ2-2; 8 bases line up with TRBD1. The CDR3 is 15 amino acids. V lost 5 bases and J lost 5; bases outside the gene matches: 7. CDR1 and CDR2 from the germline V gene are KGHSY and FQNENV. DNA of the CDR3: TGTGCCAGCAGCACCCGGACAGGGAGGACCGGGGAGCTGTTTTTT. Protein sequence: CASSTRTGRTGELFF.